This T cell receptor (beta chain) was sequenced in a study of T cell responses to AZD1222 COVID-19 vaccine. Findings of the study overall: Females made up more of the donors, who were largely white British, and clonal diversity may have come out too low.

As concerns this clone: Its antigen is not known.

The assay was immunoSEQ multiplex PCR, and TCRdb's table has in-frame clones only and misses some. This table holds roughly 150,000 clones, 75% to 90% found once. CDR3 length: 16 amino acids. Germline V gene data show CDR1 as LGHDT and CDR2 as YNNKEL (reference sequence). The V gene end was trimmed by 2 bases and the J gene end by 4 bases; junction bases not matched to a gene: 7. The specimen comprised peripheral blood, sampled on day 0 of AZD1222 vaccination. This receptor was taken from an adult in good health. The chain links TRBV3-1 (or the pseudogene TRBV3-2) to TRBJ2-7; 11 nucleotides align to TRBD1. This CDR3 is CASSQMDRGLAYEQYF. In nucleotides, the CDR3 is TGTGCCAGCAGCCAAATGGACAGGGGGCTAGCATACGAGCAGTACTTC.